A single sample is the source of the 13 T cell receptor beta chains below, sequenced in a study of blood T cell repertoires in COVID-19. Using immunoSEQ multiplex PCR, the repertoire was profiled, and TCRdb retains in-frame clones only, with some absent. The profile shows around 100,000 clones, about 85% of them singletons. The sequencing sample was made of peripheral blood. These receptor sequences come from a human donor in a cohort sampled during active COVID-19.

In nucleotides, the CDR3 is TGTGCCAGCAGCTCTTTTAAGACTAGCGGGGGGGCCGTTGAGCAGTTCTTC. This codes for CASSSFKTSGGAVEQFF. The V and J genes are TRBV7-9 and TRBJ2-1, with 14 bases that match TRBD2. Germline V gene data show CDR1 as SEHNR and CDR2 as FQNEAQ (reference sequence). V gave up 4 bases and J gave up 9 bases; unmatched junction bases: 11. The CDR3 is 17 amino acids.

The chain uses TRBV9 and TRBJ2-7, with 7 positions matching TRBD2. Germline-derived CDR1 and CDR2 are SGDLS and YYNGEE. Germline trimming cut 3 bases from V and 7 bases from J; bases unmatched to any gene: 13. The CDR3 runs to 15 residues. This CDR3 reads CASSARDYPPREQYF. The CDR3 nucleotides are TGTGCCAGCAGCGCCCGGGACTACCCGCCGAGGGAGCAGTACTTC. The complete variable domain, with remaining parts taken from reference TRBV9 and TRBJ2-7, reads DSGVTQTPKHLITATGQRVTLRCSPRSGDLSVYWYQQSLDQGLQFLIQYYNGEERAKGNILERFSAQQFPDLHSELNLSSLELGDSALYFCASSARDYPPREQYFGPGTRLTVT.

The chain carries TRBV21-1 and TRBJ1-4; whether TRBD1, the table's D call, matches the DNA was not checked. TRBV21-1 is described as a pseudogene. The CDR3 runs 14 residues. CDR3 amino acids: CASSIRGPDEKLFF. The CDR3 region has the DNA TGTGCCAGCAGCATCAGGGGGCCCGATGAAAAACTGTTTTTT.

The V gene is TRBV7-3, the J gene TRBJ2-3; 8 bases line up with TRBD1. Looked up from germline, CDR1 is SGHTA and CDR2 is FQGTGA. V dropped 3 bases and J dropped 3; count of bases not matched to a gene: 5. CDR3 length: 15 residues. CDR3 coding DNA: TGTGCCAGCAGCTTTGGGCAGGGGGCAACAGATACGCAGTATTTT. It encodes CASSFGQGATDTQYF.

Comment on this clone: A read error may account for a junction end that differs from germline. The chain employs TRBV11-2 and TRBJ2-5, with 10 bases that match TRBD2. The germline V gene encodes CDR1 SGHAT and CDR2 FQNNGV. This CDR3 spans 15 amino acids. DNA for the CDR3: TGTGCCAGCAGCTTAGTAGGGACTAGCGCCCCGCTTTTCGACTTC. This encodes CASSLVGTSAPLFDF.

The gene calls are TRBV6-5 and TRBJ1-3; 8 bases are a match to TRBD1. CDR3 size: 15 residues. Germline V CDR1 and CDR2: MNHEY, SVGAGI. Trimming took 6 bases from V and 2 from J; bases not matched to a gene: 6. CDR3: CASSLTGATGNTIYF. The CDR3 DNA sequence: TGTGCCAGCAGCCTGACAGGGGCTACTGGAAACACCATATATTTT.

The CDR3 DNA follows: TGCAGTGCTAGTCTCGGCCGGAGGGATACGCAGTATTTT. This encodes CSASLGRRDTQYF. J is TRBJ2-3 and V is TRBV20-1; tentatively, D is TRBD2 (5 bases). The ends were cut back, 3 bases at V and 6 bases at J, with 13 bases in the middle. Germline CDR1 DFQATT, CDR2 SNEGSKA (reference sequence). This CDR3 has 13 residues.

In this sample, this clone turned up a few times. The chain employs TRBV9 and TRBJ2-5, with D maybe TRBD2 (6 bases). Between the trimmed V and J ends, which lost 4 bases and 1 base, there was a span of 11 bases. This CDR3 region has 14 residues. The germline CDR1 and CDR2 sequences are SGDLS and YYNGEE. The CDR3 sequence is CASSQGTSQETQYF. DNA for the CDR3: TGTGCCAGCAGCCAAGGGACTTCCCAAGAGACCCAGTACTTC.

The gene calls are TRBV28 and TRBJ1-5, with 7 bases aligning to TRBD1. There are 16 residues in the CDR3. Unmatched junction bases numbered 9, after V lost 6 bases and J lost 1 base. CDR1 is MDHEN, CDR2 SYDVKM, per germline. CDR3 in amino acids: CASSFLLQGSNQPQHF. The CDR3 DNA follows: TGTGCCAGCAGCTTCCTCCTACAGGGGAGCAATCAGCCCCAGCATTTT.

The chain has TRBV7-9 and TRBJ2-3; possible D gene TRBD2, 5 bases. This CDR3 contains 15 residues. V gave up 3 bases and J gave up 1 base, with 11 bases separating them. In germline, CDR1 is SEHNR, CDR2 FQNEAQ (reference sequence). For the CDR3, the DNA is TGTGCCAGCAGCTTTAGAGGGCAAGGCACAGATACGCAGTATTTT. This sequence encodes CASSFRGQGTDTQYF. The full variable domain, its missing parts supplied by reference TRBV7-9 and TRBJ2-3, is DTGVSQNPRHKITKRGQNVTFRCDPISEHNRLYWYRQTLGQGPEFLTYFQNEAQLEKSRLLSDRFSAERPKGSFSTLEIQRTEQGDSAMYLCASSFRGQGTDTQYFGPGTRLTVL.

The chain uses TRBV20-1 and TRBJ1-1; D might be TRBD1 (5 bases). Trimming shortened V by 3 bases and J by 1 base, and 9 bases separated the two germline ends. This CDR3 has 13 residues. Germline loops: CDR1 DFQATT, CDR2 SNEGSKA (reference sequence). The CDR3 DNA sequence: TGCAGTGCTAGTTACCAGGGGAACACTGAAGCTTTCTTT. Translating gives CSASYQGNTEAFF.

Written as DNA, the CDR3 is TGCGCCAGCAGCTTGGGGACAGGGGAGGCCTACGAGCAGTACTTC. As protein: CASSLGTGEAYEQYF. The chain uses TRBV5-1 and TRBJ2-7; 9 positions agree with TRBD1. Germline V gene lookup returns CDR1 SGHRS and CDR2 YFSETQ. Trimming at V came to 0 bases and at J to 2 bases, leaving 3 bases not matched to a gene. The CDR3 runs to 15 residues.

The V gene is TRBV6-4, the J gene TRBJ2-3; 11 nucleotides align to TRBD1. This CDR3 has 15 residues. Germline values: CDR1 MRHNA, CDR2 SNTAGT. V shed 6 bases and J 6 bases; nucleotides not matched to a gene: 8. The chain's CDR3 is CASRPGQGAVDTQYF. For the CDR3, the DNA is TGTGCCAGCAGACCCGGACAGGGGGCGGTGGATACGCAGTATTTT.